The 14 T cell receptor beta chains below come from one sample, sequenced in a study of Tregs in tolerant kidney transplant recipients. Assay used: immunoSEQ multiplex PCR; TCRdb lists only in-frame clones, some missing. Here the sample spans 60,000 or so clones, around 85% being singletons. The sequences come from Tregs from blood, collected before the transplant. Every receptor here comes from a human donor who received a combined kidney and bone marrow transplant.

V is TRBV5-6 and J is TRBJ2-3; D ambiguous. CDR3 size: 13 residues. V gave up 0 bases and J gave up 2 bases, with 4 bases separating them. Germline loops: CDR1 SGHDT, CDR2 YYEEEE. The CDR3 DNA reads as TGTGCCAGCAGCTTGGAATTCACAGATACGCAGTATTTT. Translation: CASSLEFTDTQYF.

The chain uses TRBV28 and TRBJ2-3; 9 bases are shared with TRBD2. Trimming cost V 2 bases and J 2 bases; bases outside gene matches: 2. In germline, CDR1 is MDHEN, CDR2 SYDVKM. CDR3 length: 15 amino acids. CDR3 in amino acids: CASSLTSGLTDTQYF. DNA for the CDR3: TGTGCCAGCAGTTTAACTAGCGGGCTCACAGATACGCAGTATTTT.

The chain carries TRBV11-2 and TRBJ2-3, with 8 bases that match TRBD2. This CDR3 is 15 amino acids long. From germline, CDR1 is SGHAT and CDR2 FQNNGV. Trimming took 5 bases from V and 11 from J; bases not matched to a gene: 15. The CDR3 reads CASSLARTSHLQQYF. The CDR3 bases are TGTGCCAGCAGCCTAGCTCGGACTAGCCACTTACAGCAGTATTTT.

The chain uses TRBV7-9 and TRBJ2-7, with a weak D call TRBD2 (6 bases). CDR1 SEHNR and CDR2 FQNEAQ come from the germline V gene (reference sequence). This CDR3 has 14 residues. V lost 6 bases and J 0 bases, leaving 12 bases between the germline ends. CDR3 loop: CASRRDGSSYEQYF. Written as DNA, the CDR3 is TGTGCCAGCAGGCGGGACGGGTCCTCCTACGAGCAGTACTTC.

The rearrangement links TRBV4-3 to TRBJ2-4, with 9 bases that match TRBD1. V dropped 0 bases and J dropped 6; count of bases not matched to a gene: 6. The germline CDR1 and CDR2 sequences are LGHNA and YSLEER. The length of the CDR3 is 16 residues. CDR3 bases: TGCGCCAGCAGCCAAGAACGGGGACAGGGAAGAAACATTCAGTACTTC. Encoded protein: CASSQERGQGRNIQYF.

V usage is TRBV5-8 and J usage is TRBJ1-2; 7 bases are a match to TRBD1. Trimming cost V 2 bases and J 5 bases; bases outside gene matches: 12. The CDR3 totals 16 residues. The germline CDR1 and CDR2 sequences are SGHTS and YDEGEE. The CDR3 loop is CASSFMTGTKGYGYTF. The CDR3 DNA is TGTGCCAGCAGCTTTATGACAGGGACCAAAGGGTATGGCTACACCTTC.

Details on this clone: Other DNA sequences within the sample encode an identical CDR3. The rearrangement joins TRBV28 to TRBJ1-2; D may be TRBD1 (5 bases). Germline assignment: CDR1 MDHEN and CDR2 SYDVKM. The CDR3 is made up of 13 amino acids. Trimming took 8 bases from V and 7 from J, leaving 17 bases between them. In nucleotides, the CDR3 is TGTGCCAGCTGCCGTGCGGCAGGGTTTGGCTACACCTTC. Its translation: CASCRAAGFGYTF.

This chain links TRBV9 with TRBJ2-3, with D possibly being TRBD1 or TRBD2 (5 bases each). The CDR3 contains 16 residues. The germline V gene has CDR1 SGDLS and CDR2 YYNGEE. The V and J ends lost 0 bases and 6 bases respectively, with 17 bases between them. The DNA for the CDR3 is TGTGCCAGCAGCGTAGGGGGGAACTACCGAATGGATACGCAGTATTTT. Translated, it gives CASSVGGNYRMDTQYF.

The J gene is TRBJ2-7, the V gene TRBV10-3; possibly TRBD1 for D (6 bases). Germline CDR1 and CDR2: ENHRY and SYGVKD. Between the trimmed V and J ends, which lost 6 bases and 3 bases, there was a span of 15 bases. The length of the CDR3 is 14 residues. The CDR3 spells CAIRQTGSGYEQYF. The CDR3 DNA follows: TGTGCCATCAGGCAGACAGGCTCGGGCTACGAGCAGTACTTC.

The CDR3 nucleotides are TGTGCCAGTAGTATAGGGCGGGGCACAGATACGCAGTATTTT. Protein: CASSIGRGTDTQYF. The chain has TRBV19 and TRBJ2-3, with D perhaps TRBD2 (5 bases). Trimming removed 1 base from V and 1 base from J, with 6 bases in between. This CDR3 is 14 amino acids long. The germline gives CDR1 LNHDA, CDR2 SQIVND (reference sequence). Complete variable domain (other parts from reference TRBV19 and TRBJ2-3): DGGITQSPKYLFRKEGQNVTLSCEQNLNHDAMYWYRQDPGQGLRLIYYSQIVNDFQKGDIAEGYSVSREKKESFPLTVTSAQKNPTAFYLCASSIGRGTDTQYFGPGTRLTVL.

A word on this clone: Other DNA sequences from this sample encode an identical CDR3 as well. V gene TRBV21-1 combines with J gene TRBJ1-1. TRBV21-1 represents a pseudogene. The CDR3 runs 13 residues. CDR3 loop: CASPGGINTEAFF. The CDR3 DNA reads as TGTGCCAGCCCCGGAGGGATAAACACTGAAGCTTTCTTT.

The V and J genes are TRBV5-1 and TRBJ2-7; TRBD1 or TRBD2 may be the D gene (5 bases each). This CDR3 has 15 residues. V was cut by 0 bases and J by 5 bases, with 15 bases left in between. Germline lookup yields CDR1 SGHRS and CDR2 YFSETQ. DNA for the CDR3: TGCGCCAGCAGCTTGGGCCGGGACGGACCGCACGAGCAGTACTTC. The encoded protein is CASSLGRDGPHEQYF.

The V gene is TRBV6-6, the J gene TRBJ2-1; 7 bases agree with TRBD2. J lost 0 bases, V lost 6 bases, and 8 bases had no gene match. The CDR3 is made up of 16 amino acids. CDR1 is MNHNY, CDR2 SVGAGI, per germline (reference sequence). CDR3 DNA sequence: TGTGCCAGCAGCCGGGGACTACTGAGCTCCTACAATGAGCAGTTCTTC. The encoded protein is CASSRGLLSSYNEQFF.

The chain couples TRBV5-4 to TRBJ2-3, with 13 bases fitting TRBD2. The CDR3 is 16 residues long. Germline V gene sequence: CDR1 SGHNT, CDR2 YYREEE (reference sequence). With V trimmed by 4 bases and J by 5 bases, 7 bases remained unmatched. In DNA form, the CDR3 reads TGTGCCAGCAGCCTAGGACTAGCGGGAGCGGGAGATACGCAGTATTTT. It encodes CASSLGLAGAGDTQYF. Full variable domain (missing parts from reference TRBV5-4 and TRBJ2-3): ETGVTQSPTHLIKTRGQQVTLRCSSQSGHNTVSWYQQALGQGPQFIFQYYREEENGRGNFPPRFSGLQFPNYSSELNVNALELDDSALYLCASSLGLAGAGDTQYFGPGTRLTVL.